This T cell receptor (beta chain) is from a study of blood T cell repertoires in COVID-19. This CDR3 has 15 amino acids. Looked up from germline, CDR1 is SGHDT and CDR2 is YYEEEE. Trimming took 2 bases from V and 6 from J; bases not matched to a gene: 8. In the original processing: Nucleated cell number was recorded as an estimate derived from reference gene primer amplification. The protocol was immunoSEQ multiplex PCR, while the TCRdb copy is restricted to in-frame clones and leaves out a portion. The V and J calls and clone size were taken over from that table, and D and trimming were inferred from the DNA. Of about 80,000 clones listed, approximately 76% were seen once; the top ten hold approximately 16%. This clone was seen once.

The J gene is TRBJ1-5, the V gene TRBV5-6; 7 positions match TRBD1. The sequence was collected from a man in his 70s with active or convalescent COVID-19. The material sequenced was peripheral blood. CDR3 in amino acids: CASSFQSGGSQPQHF. As DNA, the CDR3 is TGTGCCAGCAGCTTCCAGTCAGGGGGGAGTCAGCCCCAGCATTTT.